This TCR beta chain was captured in a study of blood T cell repertoires in COVID-19. Study-wide context: The origin of the acute and convalescent COVID-19 samples was the United States, Italy and Spain. In each case, the material was cDNA or gDNA derived from T cells, B-cell-depleted T cells, or PBMCs.

Authors' processing steps: Using reference gene primer amplification, nucleated cell counts were estimated. Clones were read by immunoSEQ multiplex PCR, and TCRdb kept only the in-frame ones, dropping some. The V and J calls and the clone size are those of that table, but D and trimming were determined from the DNA. This sample has about 16,000 clones, with 80% to 95% found just once. The germline V gene encodes CDR1 DFQATT and CDR2 SNEGSKA (reference sequence). The CDR3 is 13 amino acids. V gave up 3 bases and J gave up 1 base, with 9 bases separating them. The specimen sequenced was peripheral blood. The TCR originated in a human donor with active COVID-19. The donor label of this sample is uncertain. The gene calls are TRBV20-1 and TRBJ2-5; D unclear. In DNA, the CDR3 is TGCAGTGCTAGTACTGAGTTCCAAGAGACCCAGTACTTC. Amino acids: CSASTEFQETQYF.